The sequence of this T cell receptor beta chain was determined in a study of cytomegalovirus exposure and HLA in healthy donors. Across the whole study: An early data release held approximately 85 million unique TCRs from HLA-typed donors.

Nominal health characterized the donors when sampled, though unrecorded immune exposures were likely. A multiplex PCR was run with 60 Vbeta primers and 13 Jbeta primers. Libraries were prepared by immunoSEQ multiplex PCR; TCRdb keeps only in-frame clonotypes and omits some of them. The sample records 40,000 or so clones, roughly 87% being singletons. Study-level results: The study flagged 150 to 200 TCR beta chains as cytomegalovirus-associated. According to an earlier analysis, most TCR beta V segments yielded productive rearrangements about 87% or about 30% of the time.

The table lists this clone with a few counts. Its specificity is not known. The CDR3 contains 13 residues. Between the trimmed V and J ends, which lost 4 bases and 3 bases, there was a span of 9 bases. Germline loops: CDR1 LNHDA, CDR2 SQIVND (reference sequence). The sample taken for sequencing was PBMCs. This TCR was sampled from a woman between 40 and 55 years old in good health and CMV-seropositive. The chain combines TRBV19 with TRBJ1-1, with D possibly matching TRBD1 (6 bases). CDR3 in amino acids: CASSTNRDTEAFF. DNA of the CDR3: TGTGCCAGTAGTACCAACAGGGACACTGAAGCTTTCTTT. Together with reference TRBV19 and TRBJ1-1, the CDR3 gives the full variable domain: DGGITQSPKYLFRKEGQNVTLSCEQNLNHDAMYWYRQDPGQGLRLIYYSQIVNDFQKGDIAEGYSVSREKKESFPLTVTSAQKNPTAFYLCASSTNRDTEAFFGQGTRLTVV.